This T cell receptor beta chain derives from a study of cytomegalovirus exposure and HLA in healthy donors. Overall study findings and caveats: It was shown in a later analysis that HLA-associated TCR beta chains were more clonally expanded than other, equally common chains. It was likely that a cluster of highly shared sequence variants was a sequencing artifact. Reportedly, HLA-A and HLA-B alleles of most subjects were accurately predicted from TCR beta. The study carried out a later analysis of TCR beta sequences. It associated 15,000 to 20,000 of them with specific HLA alleles at a false discovery rate of 0.05.

The CDR3 has 15 amino acids. The J segment lost 2 bases and the V segment lost 6 bases, leaving 9 bases of the junction unmatched. CDR1 is SGHVS, CDR2 FNYEAQ, per germline. Regarding this clone: Its target is unknown.

PCR used 60 Vbeta primers and 13 Jbeta primers. Here immunoSEQ multiplex PCR was the method, and the copy in TCRdb shows in-frame clones only, minus some. The sample consists of around 170,000 clones, over 75% of them appearing once. Sequencing was done on a sample of PBMCs. The clonotype comes from a middle-aged man in good health and CMV-seronegative. The chain joins TRBV7-6 to TRBJ2-7, with 8 bases matching TRBD2. CDR3 bases: TGTGCCAGCAGTCAAGAGATAGCGGGGACCTACGAGCAGTACTTC. This translates into CASSQEIAGTYEQYF.